This T cell receptor beta chain derives from a study of blood T cell repertoires in COVID-19 (dated by TCRdb to the early 2020s). Study-wide context: The collaborator samples originated in the United States, Italy and Spain and spanned the acute and convalescent phases of COVID-19. The material from the prospective study consisted of cDNA or gDNA derived from T cells, B-cell-depleted T cells, or PBMCs. Deeply sampled blood TCRbeta repertoires from subjects exposed to, actively infected with, or recovered from COVID-19 were included in the dataset. The repertoires were released in a freely available public database intended as a resource for research on the immune response to SARS-CoV-2. The samples were drawn from the first 160 participants of the ongoing ImmuneRACE study and from over a thousand subjects provided by 6 global collaborators. Sample metadata almost always included a de-identified subject ID, COVID-19 status, age in years and sex. Where available, HLA class I and class II types were taken from metadata supplied by the sample provider and were not determined by assay-based typing.

Results the study describes overall, beyond this receptor: Clinical and demographic metadata were provided uncurated, with the amount varying by source and participant.

One collaborating source in Seattle enrolled patients during active infection and followed them longitudinally through the course of disease. Collaborating institutions collected whole blood in K2EDTA tubes following their own protocols. For TCRbeta analysis, collaborator samples were shipped as frozen whole blood, as isolated PBMCs, or as DNA extracted from either sample type. Regarding this clone: This clone's antigen is unknown. No base qualities exist here, and no much larger clone lies one base off it.

Taken from the germline V gene (reference sequence), the CDR1 and CDR2 loops are GTSNPN and SVGIG. V ends up 4 bases short and J 2 bases short, with an unmatched junction base count of 3. Including the terminal cysteine and phenylalanine, the CDR3 comprises 15 residues. Only the CDR3 DNA is retained, 45 bases long and in frame from the first base. TCRbeta CDR3 regions were amplified from genomic DNA using the immunoSEQ Assay, a bias-controlled multiplex PCR. Processing in the source paper ran as follows. Within the assay, amplification of reference gene primers was used to estimate how many nucleated cells each sample contained. Sequence reads were collapsed and filtered to measure the absolute abundance of every unique TCRbeta CDR3 rearrangement. Productive Simpson clonality was computed per sample as the square root of Simpson's diversity index over productive rearrangements. TCRdb took this table from immuneACCESS and kept in-frame rearrangements with V and J called. Such tables lack part of the clones; where checked against another copy, unresolved V genes explain under half of the gap, and the rest is unexplained. Clonal size and the V and J genes are those of that table, whereas D and trimming came from the DNA. The sample table contains around 140,000 clones; only one count was recorded for approximately 89% of them. Roughly 10% of the sample lies in the top ten.

The TCR originated in a woman in her seventies with COVID-19, enrolled during active disease. The sequence is built from TRBV30 and TRBJ2-6; 9 of the junction bases match TRBD1. The sequencing sample was made of peripheral blood. The DNA is as follows: TGTGCCTGGACTACAGGGGGCGCTGGGGCCAACGTCCTGACTTTC. This encodes CAWTTGGAGANVLTF.